A selection of T cell receptor beta chains follows, all from one sample in a study of response to subunit inactivated influenza vaccine. TCRdb ran MiXCR on the RT-PCR reads and lists one entry per CDR3 protein. The table has almost 600,000 distinct CDR3 sequences, roughly 15% seen once. Sample: PBMCs from blood, taken less than 13 days after vaccination. The receptors shown here come from a man in his forties or fifties who received an inactivated influenza vaccine. Each CDR3 is given with its conserved first and last residue. The D gene is left open where the match is weak. Some rows have no size entry. The others give once, few or many, or a class for an expanded clone.

V,J,size,D,CDR3,DNA
TRBV28,TRBJ2-7,many,.,CASSQIDRSYSSYEQYF,TGTGCCAGCAGTCAGATAGATAGGAGTTACAGCTCCTACGAGCAGTACTTC
TRBV7-9,TRBJ2-4,.,.,CASSSLDSTAKNIQYF,TGTGCCAGCAGCTCTCTGGACTCCACGGCCAAAAACATTCAGTACTTC
TRBV11-2,TRBJ2-1,many,.,CASSASVLDEQFF,TGTGCCAGCAGCGCTAGCGTTCTCGATGAGCAGTTCTTC
TRBV20-1,TRBJ1-1,many,TRBD1,CSAWGQGSPEAFF,TGCAGTGCCTGGGGACAGGGGAGCCCTGAAGCTTTCTTT
TRBV5-6,TRBJ2-3,.,.,CASSRLTGIVADTQYF,TGTGCCAGCAGCCGACTCACAGGGATAGTGGCAGATACGCAGTATTTT
TRBV11-3,TRBJ2-3,.,.,CASSLTCPTDTQYF,TGTGCCAGCAGCTTGACATGTCCGACAGATACGCAGTATTTT
TRBV24-1,TRBJ2-1,few,TRBD1,CATSDLIQGANEQFF,TGTGCCACCAGTGATTTAATACAGGGGGCAAATGAGCAGTTCTTC
TRBV7-9,TRBJ1-1,.,.,CASSWGGEAFF,TGTGCCAGCAGCTGGGGTGGTGAAGCTTTCTTT
TRBV3-1,TRBJ2-1,few,.,CASSQDRDEQFF,TGTGCCAGCAGCCAAGATCGCGATGAGCAGTTCTTC
TRBV5-6,TRBJ2-7,few,.,CASSWGDYEQYF,TGTGCCAGCAGCTGGGGGGACTACGAGCAGTACTTC
TRBV6-5,TRBJ1-2,.,.,CASSYRPEASGVRGYTF,TGTGCCAGCAGTTACCGTCCCGAGGCCTCGGGGGTGAGAGGCTACACCTTC
TRBV12-3/TRBV12-4,TRBJ2-7,.,.,CASSLGGSHEQYF,TGTGCCAGCAGTTTAGGGGGCAGCCACGAGCAGTACTTC
TRBV12-3/TRBV12-4,TRBJ2-7,.,TRBD1,CASSFQGANEQYF,TGTGCCAGCAGTTTCCAGGGGGCGAACGAGCAGTACTTC
TRBV19,TRBJ2-3,.,.,CASSIADSEFTDTQYF,TGTGCCAGTAGTATTGCGGACAGCGAATTCACAGATACGCAGTATTTT
TRBV4-2,TRBJ2-6,.,.,CASSQEPIRRAGANVLTF,TGTGCCAGCAGCCAAGAGCCGATCAGGAGGGCTGGGGCCAACGTCCTGACTTTC
TRBV19,TRBJ2-1,few,TRBD1,CASSIGDRGFEQFF,TGTGCCAGTAGTATAGGAGACAGGGGATTCGAGCAGTTCTTC
TRBV9,TRBJ2-2,.,.,CASSGQSGSNTGELFF,TGTGCCAGCAGCGGGCAAAGCGGGTCCAACACCGGGGAGCTGTTTTTT
TRBV6-6,TRBJ2-7,many,.,CASSHSRELAEQYF,TGTGCCAGCAGTCACTCCCGGGAGCTTGCCGAGCAGTACTTC
TRBV5-1,TRBJ2-5,few,.,CASSLGGTTPEETQYF,TGCGCCAGCAGCTTGGGCGGGACGACCCCGGAAGAGACCCAGTACTTC
TRBV15,TRBJ2-7,few,TRBD2,CATSRDRLAGAGEQYF,TGTGCCACCAGCAGAGATAGGCTAGCGGGAGCGGGCGAGCAGTACTTC
TRBV20-1,TRBJ2-3,.,.,CSATATGTDTQYF,TGCAGTGCTACCGCAACAGGCACAGATACGCAGTATTTT
TRBV29-1,TRBJ1-3,few,.,CSVVGSGNTIYF,TGCAGCGTTGTGGGTTCTGGAAACACCATATATTTT
TRBV28,TRBJ2-7,.,TRBD2,CASINSGRPYEQYF,TGTGCCAGCATTAATAGCGGGAGGCCTTACGAGCAGTACTTC
TRBV28,TRBJ1-2,many,.,CASRGKGRGGYTF,TGTGCCAGCAGGGGTAAGGGGCGCGGTGGCTACACCTTC